Many counts were recorded for the clone carrying this TCR beta chain. Each CDR3 protein is one row after TCRdb ran MiXCR on the 5' RACE reads. The sample carries approximately 190,000 distinct CDR3 sequences, about an eighth recorded once. This record comes from a study of CD8 T cells in ankylosing spondylitis. This CDR3 has 17 amino acids. With 5 bases removed from V and 5 bases from J, the gap between germline ends came to 25 bases. Germline lookup yields CDR1 SGHRS and CDR2 YFSETQ. Sequenced material: blood, either unsorted or a sorted T cell fraction (not recorded which). The V gene is TRBV5-1, the J gene TRBJ2-5; a weak D match, TRBD1 (9 bases). This clonotype was obtained from a female donor with ankylosing spondylitis or in good health (not recorded which). CDR3 amino acids: CASRGQGTGGPWETQYF. The CDR3 coding sequence is TGCGCCAGCAGAGGACAGGGGACGGGAGGGCCTTGGGAGACCCAGTACTTC.